The sequence of this T cell receptor (beta chain) was determined in a study of blood T cell repertoires in COVID-19 (dated by TCRdb to 2018 to 2021). Notes on the research overall: Collaborator samples came from the United States, Italy and Spain and covered acute and convalescent phases of COVID-19. The prospective study material was composed of cDNA or gDNA derived from T cells, B-cell-depleted T cells, or PBMCs. Deeply sampled blood TCRbeta repertoires from subjects exposed to, actively infected with, or recovered from COVID-19 were included in the dataset. The repertoires were released in a freely available public database intended as a resource for research on the immune response to SARS-CoV-2. The samples were drawn from the first 160 participants of the ongoing ImmuneRACE study and from some 1,300 subjects provided by 6 global collaborators. A de-identified subject ID, COVID-19 status, age in years and sex were almost always included in the sample metadata. Where HLA class I and class II types were available, the types were taken from metadata supplied by the sample provider, not from assay-based typing.

Each collaborating institution followed its own protocols to collect whole blood in K2EDTA tubes. Collaborator samples were shipped for TCRbeta analysis as frozen whole blood, isolated PBMCs, or DNA extracted from either sample type. V is shortened by 6 bases, J by 6 bases, and the region joining them spans 14 bases. From the cysteine up to the phenylalanine, the CDR3 has a length of 13 residues. CDR3 DNA is the only sequence kept; it has 39 bases, read in frame from the first base. Per the germline V gene, KGHSH is the CDR1 and LQKENI is the CDR2. The table lists this clone with a count of one. The antigen this receptor binds is unknown. No per-base quality is available; no much larger clone lies one base away. Study-wide findings and limitations: The quantity of clinical and demographic metadata differed by source and by participant and was supplied without curation.

The immunoSEQ Assay, a bias-controlled multiplex PCR, was used to amplify TCRbeta CDR3 regions from genomic DNA. The authors' analysis ran thus. The number of nucleated cells in each sample was estimated from the amplification of reference gene primers within the assay. To quantify the absolute abundance of each unique TCRbeta CDR3 rearrangement, sequence reads were collapsed and filtered. For each sample, productive Simpson clonality was calculated by taking the square root of Simpson's diversity index across productive rearrangements. In TCRdb, the immuneACCESS table is reduced to in-frame sequences with V and J assigned. These tables do not hold every clone; where another copy was compared, an unresolved V gene accounts for under half, and the others remain unexplained. V and J calls and clone size come straight from that table; D and trimming were deduced from the DNA. For this sample the table gives some 4,000 clones, of which approximately 89% were detected only once. The top ten constitute 5% to 6.5% of the sample.

The sample taken for sequencing was peripheral blood. The chain is assembled from TRBV18 and TRBJ1-1; the D gene is perhaps TRBD1, on 6 matching bases. The clonotype comes from a woman in her 70s with active COVID-19. The nucleotide sequence reads as follows: TGTGCCAGCTCTTCAGAAGGGGGGGCTGAAGCTTTCTTT. This translates into CASSSEGGAEAFF.